Shown below are 28 T cell receptor beta chains from a single sample sequenced in a study of regulatory T cells in long-lasting Graves disease. CDR3 regions were amplified by Arm-PCR using iRepertoire HTBI primers to build TCR beta libraries. MiXCR was run by TCRdb on the multiplex PCR reads, yielding one entry per CDR3 protein. The sample has 300,000 to 400,000 distinct CDR3 sequences, approximately 16% seen once; the top ten hold less than 35%. Indicated time point: newly diagnosed GD, antithyroid drugs for less than 3 months. RNA from PBMCs was the source of the TCR library. These data also featured in a second study, about T cells in Graves' hyperthyroidism and ophthalmopathy.

Here the sequenced sample was peripheral blood mononuclear cells (PBMCs), taken at new diagnosis, from a patient treated with antithyroid drugs. The origin of the receptors is a man between 40 and 49 years old with Graves disease.

This clonotype appeared many times. The chain uses TRBV7-9 and TRBJ1-1; 7 bases are a match to TRBD1. CDR1 and CDR2 from the germline V gene are SEHNR and FQNEAQ (reference sequence). This CDR3 spans 13 amino acids. The ends lost 5 bases at V and 7 bases at J; junction bases unmatched: 7. The CDR3 is CASSLQGGGEAFF. The CDR3 bases are TGTGCCAGCAGCCTCCAGGGGGGCGGTGAAGCTTTCTTT.

This clonotype was seen at least ten times. The chain carries TRBV28 and TRBJ2-7; 9 nucleotides line up with TRBD1. Unmatched junction bases numbered 4, after V lost 5 bases and J lost 5 bases. The CDR3 totals 13 residues. Germline V gene lookup returns CDR1 MDHEN and CDR2 SYDVKM. The DNA for the CDR3 is TGTGCCAGCAGTCGGGACAGGGTGAACGAGCAGTACTTC. This gives the protein CASSRDRVNEQYF.

J is TRBJ1-4 and V is TRBV18, with D possibly TRBD1 on 6 matching bases. Trimming removed 5 bases at V and 3 bases at J, with 13 bases between. The CDR3 length is 15 residues. The germline gives CDR1 KGHSH, CDR2 LQKENI. CDR3 DNA sequence: TGTGCCAGCTCAACCTCGGACAGATCTAATGAAAAACTGTTTTTT. This encodes CASSTSDRSNEKLFF.

The genes are TRBV28 and TRBJ2-7; 9 nucleotides align to TRBD1. Germline V lookup: CDR1 MDHEN, CDR2 SYDVKM. The CDR3 is 13 residues long. The junction had 9 bases not matched to a gene; V was cut back by 10 bases and J by 5 bases. CDR3 sequence reads: CAIETGGIHEQYF. The CDR3 coding sequence is TGTGCCATAGAGACAGGGGGTATCCACGAGCAGTACTTC.

This clonotype was detected many times. The CDR3: CASSYYSPTGQETQYF. The CDR3 coding sequence is TGTGCCAGCAGTTACTATTCCCCGACAGGTCAAGAGACCCAGTACTTC. The chain has TRBV6-2 or TRBV6-3 and TRBJ2-5; TRBD1 might be the D (6 bases). Germline-derived CDR1 and CDR2 are MNHEY and SVGEGT. With 1 base removed from V and 2 bases from J, the gap between germline ends came to 14 bases. The CDR3 extends over 16 amino acids.

This clonotype was detected many times. This chain uses TRBV5-1 with TRBJ1-1, with TRBD1 matching over 8 bases. With V trimmed by 7 bases and J by 4 bases, 6 bases remained unmatched. The CDR3 is 13 residues long. CDR1 and CDR2 (germline): SGHRS, YFSETQ. CDR3 sequence (DNA): TGCGCCAGCGCCCTAACAGGGGGCACTGAAGCTTTCTTT. It codes for CASALTGGTEAFF. The full variable domain, completed using reference TRBV5-1 and TRBJ1-1, is KAGVTQTPRYLIKTRGQQVTLSCSPISGHRSVSWYQQTPGQGLQFLFEYFSETQRNKGNFPGRFSGRQFSNSRSEMNVSTLELGDSALYLCASALTGGTEAFFGQGTRLTVV.

This clonotype showed up many times. This sequence joins TRBV20-1 and TRBJ2-3; D perhaps matches TRBD1 (5 bases). Germline assignment: CDR1 DFQATT and CDR2 SNEGSKA (reference sequence). Trimming took off 6 bases at V and 2 bases at J, with 12 bases between the two ends. The CDR3 length is 13 residues. CDR3 nucleotides: TGCAGTGCCGAGACAGCGAACACAGATACGCAGTATTTT. Protein sequence: CSAETANTDTQYF.

CDR3 sequence: CASSLTTPGQGIYNEQFF. In DNA, the CDR3 is TGCGCCAGCAGCCTGACTACTCCGGGACAGGGGATTTACAATGAGCAGTTCTTC. The chain combines TRBV5-1 with TRBJ2-1, with 10 bases aligning to TRBD1. Germline CDR1 SGHRS, CDR2 YFSETQ. V lost 4 bases, J lost 4 bases, and 14 bases stayed unmatched. CDR3 length: 18 residues.

With regard to this clonotype: This may be a read error, as it is one base from a much larger clone. The rearrangement uses TRBV5-4 and TRBJ2-3; tentatively, D is TRBD2 (6 bases). CDR1 is SGHNT and CDR2 is YYREEE in the germline V gene (reference sequence). The CDR3 covers 13 residues. The CDR3 nucleotides are TGTGCCAGCAGCCCGCGAAGGAGGGATACGCGGTATTTT. It codes for CASSPRRRDTRYF.

This clonotype has just a few counts. The gene calls are TRBV3-1 and TRBJ1-3; perhaps TRBD1 as D (5 bases). V lost 3 bases and J lost 0, with 6 bases in between. CDR3 length: 14 amino acids. Germline V gene data show CDR1 as LGHDT and CDR2 as YNNKEL (reference sequence). The CDR3 DNA reads TGTGCCAGCAGCCACAGGGCCTCTGGAAACACCATATATTTT. Its translation: CASSHRASGNTIYF.

This clonotype was detected ten times or more. This sequence joins TRBV27 and TRBJ1-4; 9 positions match TRBD1. Trimming cost V 6 bases and J 6 bases; bases outside gene matches: 8. The CDR3 runs 15 residues. The germline V gene has CDR1 MNHEY and CDR2 SMNVEV (reference sequence). The CDR3 DNA is TGTGCCAGCAGACTCCGGGACAGGGTCCATGAAAAACTGTTTTTT. Amino acid sequence: CASRLRDRVHEKLFF.

This clonotype was seen ten or more times. J is TRBJ2-3 and V is TRBV7-9; TRBD1 matches at 8 bases. The CDR3 loop spans 16 amino acids. The V segment lost 5 bases and the J segment 2 bases; nucleotides outside the gene matches: 9. Looked up from germline, CDR1 is SEHNR and CDR2 is FQNEAQ (reference sequence). CDR3 loop: CASSPRGQGPTDTQYF. Written as DNA, the CDR3 is TGTGCCAGCAGCCCTAGAGGACAGGGCCCCACAGATACGCAGTATTTT.

At least ten counts were recorded for this clonotype. The chain combines TRBV12-3 or TRBV12-4 with TRBJ2-5, with 13 bases that match TRBD2. After removal of 6 bases from V and 5 bases from J, the junction contained 3 bases not matched to a gene. CDR3 size: 14 residues. CDR3 sequence: CASRPGLAGETQYF. DNA for the CDR3: TGTGCCAGCAGACCGGGACTAGCGGGGGAGACCCAGTACTTC.

In this sample, this clonotype turned up many times. J is TRBJ2-3 and V is TRBV27; D unresolved. The CDR3 is 15 residues long. V was clipped by 2 bases and J by 0 bases, with 9 bases between them. CDR1 MNHEY and CDR2 SMNVEV come from the germline V gene (reference sequence). The CDR3 spells CASSLRWGSTDTQYF. The CDR3 nucleotides read TGTGCCAGCAGTTTACGGTGGGGAAGCACAGATACGCAGTATTTT.

About this clonotype: This likely came from a read error, as a far larger clone is one base away. The chain combines TRBV12-3 or TRBV12-4 with TRBJ2-3, with D possibly TRBD1 on 6 matching bases. TRBJ1-5 explains the end of the DNA better; the J call may be wrong. The CDR3 runs to 14 residues. The CDR3 sequence: CASTAGGTTDTQHF. The DNA of the CDR3 is TGTGCCAGCACGGCGGGGGGCACCACAGATACGCAGCATTTT.

This clonotype was observed at least ten times. The V and J genes are TRBV27 and TRBJ2-3, with TRBD2 matching 9 bases. The length of the CDR3 is 14 residues. Germline V gene sequence: CDR1 MNHEY, CDR2 SMNVEV (reference sequence). V lost 6 bases and J lost 5; bases outside the gene matches: 6. The CDR3 DNA reads TGTGCCAGCAGCTGGACTAGCGTGGAAGATACGCAGTATTTT. Protein sequence: CASSWTSVEDTQYF.

This clonotype was seen repeatedly, ten times or more. This sequence joins TRBV6-1 and TRBJ2-7, with 7 bases fitting TRBD2. There are 12 residues in the CDR3. Germline-derived CDR1 and CDR2 are MNHNS and SASEGT. Losses at the gene ends were 6 bases for V and 3 bases for J; bases not matched to a gene: 2. The DNA of the CDR3 is TGTGCCAGCAGGGGGGGGATCTACGAGCAGTACTTC. Its translation: CASRGGIYEQYF.

This clonotype was counted only a few times. CDR3 nucleotides: TGTGCCAGCAGCCTAAGACAGGGGGCCACGATACATTCACCCCTCCACTTT. It translates to CASSLRQGATIHSPLHF. V usage is TRBV3-1 and J usage is TRBJ1-6; 10 bases fit TRBD1. Germline V lookup: CDR1 LGHDT, CDR2 YNNKEL (reference sequence). V was clipped by 4 bases and J by 8 bases; unmatched bases: 11. The CDR3 runs to 17 residues.

This clonotype occurred many times. V is TRBV28 and J is TRBJ2-7; 7 bases match TRBD1. V trimming: 6 bases; J trimming: 3 bases; junction bases outside the gene matches: 5. CDR3 length equals 13 residues. Germline values: CDR1 MDHEN, CDR2 SYDVKM. The DNA of the CDR3 is TGTGCCAGCAGACGACAGGGAAACTACGAGCAGTACTTC. Translated, it gives CASRRQGNYEQYF.

This clonotype was observed many times. This sequence joins TRBV6-1 and TRBJ1-6; a weak D match, TRBD1 (5 bases). V was cut by 6 bases and J by 1 base, with 19 bases left in between. The CDR3 has 18 amino acids. Germline CDR1 and CDR2: MNHNS and SASEGT. In DNA, the CDR3 is TGTGCCAGCAGCACCGATCAGGGTTCTATTTCCTATAATTCACCCCTCCACTTT. It encodes CASSTDQGSISYNSPLHF.

This clonotype was detected many times. This chain uses TRBV7-2 with TRBJ1-5, with D unclear. The CDR3 spans 14 residues. The V gene lost 2 bases and the J gene lost 7 bases, with 12 bases spanning the gap. Germline V lookup: CDR1 SGHTA, CDR2 FQGNSA. The CDR3 DNA sequence: TGTGCCAGCAGCTTACAAGGGTTCGGACAGCCCCAGCATTTT. This encodes CASSLQGFGQPQHF.

Ten or more counts support this clonotype. V usage is TRBV11-3 and J usage is TRBJ2-7; weak D call: TRBD2 (6 bases). Germline values: CDR1 SGHNT, CDR2 YENEEA. Deletions cut 3 bases from V and 0 bases from J, with 9 bases between. CDR3 length: 14 residues. DNA of the CDR3: TGTGCCAGCAGCTTGGGAGGTTTCTCCTACGAGCAGTACTTC. Translating gives CASSLGGFSYEQYF.

This clonotype was counted at least ten times. The chain combines TRBV3-1 with TRBJ1-2, with D unclear. V lost 4 bases to trimming and J lost 8 bases, with 8 bases between them. In germline, CDR1 is LGHDT, CDR2 YNNKEL (reference sequence). CDR3 length: 11 residues. CDR3: CASSRAGGYTF. The CDR3 DNA reads TGTGCCAGCAGCCGGGCAGGCGGCTACACCTTC.

This clonotype has a handful of counts. This may arise from a read error, as a much more abundant clone is one base away. V is TRBV18 and J is TRBJ1-2, with a possible D match to TRBD1 (5 bases). CDR3 length equals 14 residues. In germline, CDR1 is KGHSH, CDR2 LQKENI. Trimming shortened V by 2 bases and J by 3 bases, and 10 bases separated the two germline ends. The CDR3 DNA reads as TGTGCCAGCTCACCAATCGGGGGTGACTATGGCTACACCTTC. Protein: CASSPIGGDYGYTF.

The gene calls are TRBV27 and TRBJ1-1, with 11 bases identical to TRBD1. Germline CDR1 MNHEY, CDR2 SMNVEV (reference sequence). V lost 4 bases to trimming and J lost 2 bases; unmatched junction nucleotides: 3. This CDR3 comprises 15 residues. CDR3 sequence reads: CASSWGTGGNTEAFF. The CDR3, as DNA: TGTGCCAGCAGTTGGGGGACAGGGGGTAACACTGAAGCTTTCTTT.

Regarding this clonotype: A much larger clone is a single base away; this may be a read error. This sequence joins TRBV5-1 and TRBJ2-7; 10 nucleotides align to TRBD1. The CDR3 consists of 13 residues. V lost 3 bases and J lost 6; bases outside the gene matches: 3. The germline CDR1 and CDR2 sequences are SGHRS and YFSETQ. CDR3 protein: CASSSGTGAEQYF. CDR3 DNA sequence: TGCGCCAGCAGCTCTGGGACAGGGGCCGAGCAGTACTTC.

On this clonotype: A much bigger clone sits one base away, suggesting this may be a read error. The genes are TRBV28 and TRBJ2-7; D possibly corresponds to TRBD1 (6 bases). Looked up from germline, CDR1 is MDHEN and CDR2 is SYDVKM. This CDR3 comprises 11 residues. This CDR3 reads CGTARAYEQYF. The CDR3, as DNA: TGTGGGACAGCCCGGGCCTACGAGCAGTACTTC.

This clonotype was detected many times. The rearrangement links TRBV6-5 to TRBJ1-5; D gene unclear. V lost 0 bases, J lost 4 bases, and 16 bases lay in between. Germline values: CDR1 MNHEY, CDR2 SVGAGI. The CDR3 consists of 17 residues. This CDR3 is CASSYSSVWGLNQPQHF. CDR3 nucleotides: TGTGCCAGCAGTTACTCCTCGGTATGGGGTCTTAATCAGCCCCAGCATTTT.